This T cell receptor beta chain comes out of a study of blood T cell repertoires in COVID-19 (dated by TCRdb to 2018 to 2021). Some background on the complete study: Samples covering the acute and convalescent phases of COVID-19 were provided by collaborators in the United States, Italy and Spain. The material from the prospective study consisted of cDNA or gDNA derived from T cells, B-cell-depleted T cells, or PBMCs. The dataset comprised deeply sampled blood TCRbeta repertoires from subjects exposed to, actively infected with, or recovered from COVID-19. The repertoires were made available in a free public database intended to serve as a resource for research on the immune response to SARS-CoV-2. Samples were obtained from the ongoing ImmuneRACE study (first 160 participants) and from over 1,000 subjects provided by 6 global collaborators. The sample metadata nearly always contained a de-identified subject ID, COVID-19 status, age in years and sex. Where available, HLA class I and class II types were taken from metadata supplied by the sample provider and were not determined by assay-based typing. Study-level results and caveats: The quantity of clinical and demographic metadata differed by source and by participant and was supplied without curation.

Notes on this clone: What antigen it recognizes has not been identified. Per-nucleotide qualities are absent, and no much larger clonotype sits a single base away.

The immunoSEQ Assay, a bias-controlled multiplex PCR, was used to amplify TCRbeta CDR3 regions from genomic DNA. The source study handled its data this way. The number of nucleated cells in each sample was estimated from the amplification of reference gene primers within the assay. To quantify the absolute abundance of each unique TCRbeta CDR3 rearrangement, sequence reads were collapsed and filtered. For each sample, productive Simpson clonality was calculated by taking the square root of Simpson's diversity index across productive rearrangements. Held by TCRdb, this immuneACCESS table contains in-frame sequences only and omits some clones. Under half of the omission traces to an unresolved V gene where checked; the cause of the rest is unknown. D and trimming were read from the DNA, whereas the V and J calls and clone size are those reported in that table. The sample data list 250,000 to 350,000 clones, and around 87% of these were observed just once. The ten largest clones add up to around 8% of the sample.

CDR3 length: 15 amino acids, cysteine to phenylalanine. Just the 45-base CDR3 DNA is kept, in frame starting at base 1. V and J are trimmed by 2 bases and 5 bases, and the gene matches miss 7 bases of the junction. Reading the germline V gene gives CDR1 MDHEN and CDR2 SYDVKM. A second Seattle source provided samples from volunteer blood donors who had recovered from COVID-19. Each collaborating institution followed its own protocols to collect whole blood in K2EDTA tubes. For TCRbeta analysis, collaborators shipped samples as frozen whole blood, isolated PBMCs, or DNA extracted from either of those sample types.

Sequencing was performed on peripheral blood. The sequence was collected from a woman in her forties or fifties who had recovered from COVID-19. This chain is built from TRBV28 and TRBJ2-5; 8 bases in between match TRBD2. CDR3 protein: CASSLVPRGEETQYF. The nucleotide sequence is given as TGTGCCAGCAGTTTAGTCCCGCGGGGGGAGGAGACCCAGTACTTC.